The entry that follows covers one T cell receptor beta chain sequence. The antigen is not known. This sample was taken from a study of T cell repertoires in cytomegalovirus infection. Study in general: Indicated by public TCR beta signatures were CMV infection and matching HLA type. General study points: Cumulative frequency (of public TCR beta family members) identified carriers of CMV plus the relevant HLA. Ex vivo responses were dominated by HLA-C-restricted CMV-specific TCR beta clonotypes.

Trimming stripped 1 base from V and 4 bases from J, with 10 bases between. Germline V gene lookup returns CDR1 SEHNR and CDR2 FQNEAQ (reference sequence). CDR3 length equals 14 residues. TCRdb re-derived calls from the reads in MiXCR, one entry per CDR3 protein. This sample has some 590,000 distinct CDR3 sequences; almost 40% occur once, and the top ten carry more than 40%. This chain uses TRBV7-9 with TRBJ1-2, with D unclear. This sequence was found in a human donor in good health (CMV status not recorded). Some clones in this sample may be carry-over from other donors' samples. The specimen comprised cultured PBMCs, sampled from culture after CMV antigen stimulation. CDR3 amino acids: CASSLEAASYGYTF. CDR3 sequence (DNA): TGTGCCAGCAGCTTAGAAGCAGCCTCCTATGGCTACACCTTC.